These 21 T cell receptor beta chains came from one sample sequenced in a study of PD-1 blockade in classical Hodgkin lymphoma. Time point defined: cycle 4 day 1 (C4D1), after 6 weeks of nivolumab. Patients all relapsed after autologous stem cell transplantation, and there was variation in brentuximab vedotin exposure. Generated by immunoSEQ multiplex PCR, the TCRdb table keeps only in-frame clones and is missing some. The sample shows roughly 94,000 clones, about 92% of them seen only once. The source material was peripheral blood mononuclear cells (PBMCs), sampled before the fourth cycle of nivolumab. These TCRs come from a human donor with classical Hodgkin lymphoma.

The chain has TRBV5-1 and TRBJ1-2; 7 bases are shared with TRBD1. Germline V gene sequence: CDR1 SGHRS, CDR2 YFSETQ. Trimming at V came to 5 bases and at J to 8 bases, leaving 9 bases not matched to a gene. CDR3 size: 13 residues. CDR3: CASRHTGVWGYTF. The CDR3 coding sequence is TGCGCCAGCAGACACACAGGGGTCTGGGGCTACACCTTC.

There are a few counts of this clone. The chain has TRBV2 and TRBJ1-3, with D hard to call. Trimming stripped 4 bases from V and 0 bases from J, with 7 bases between. The CDR3 sequence is 14 residues long. Germline loops: CDR1 SNHLY, CDR2 FYNNEI. The CDR3 region is CASSGLFSGNTIYF. The CDR3 DNA reads TGTGCCAGCAGTGGCCTGTTCTCTGGAAACACCATATATTTT.

The chain joins TRBV9 to TRBJ1-2, with D possibly TRBD1 on 5 matching bases. V lost 0 bases and J lost 0, with 9 bases in between. Germline values: CDR1 SGDLS, CDR2 YYNGEE. This CDR3 is 15 amino acids long. The CDR3 region has the DNA TGTGCCAGCAGCGTAGATGGGGGAGCTAACTATGGCTACACCTTC. The encoded protein is CASSVDGGANYGYTF. The full variable domain, with the rest looked up from reference TRBV9 and TRBJ1-2, is DSGVTQTPKHLITATGQRVTLRCSPRSGDLSVYWYQQSLDQGLQFLIQYYNGEERAKGNILERFSAQQFPDLHSELNLSSLELGDSALYFCASSVDGGANYGYTFGSGTRLTVV.

V and J are TRBV27 and TRBJ1-2, with D uncertain. This CDR3 spans 13 amino acids. V was shortened by 3 bases and J by 4 bases, with 9 bases between the two germline ends. CDR1 MNHEY and CDR2 SMNVEV come from the germline V gene (reference sequence). CDR3 nucleotide sequence: TGTGCCAGCAGTTTGGGCAGAAGCTATGGCTACACCTTC. Translating it yields CASSLGRSYGYTF.

This clone was counted a single time. The rearrangement links TRBV4-1 to TRBJ2-5; TRBD2 aligns across 15 bases. The V gene end was trimmed by 11 bases and the J gene end by 2 bases; junction bases not matched to a gene: 15. The CDR3 sequence is 18 residues long. In germline, CDR1 is MGHRA, CDR2 YSYEKL. CDR3 DNA sequence: TGCGCCGACCCCCCGAGGACTAGCGGGAGGGTCCCTCAAGAGACCCAGTACTTC. Amino acid sequence: CADPPRTSGRVPQETQYF.

This chain connects TRBV6-6 to TRBJ2-7; the D gene could be TRBD1 or TRBD2 (6 bases each). Germline values: CDR1 MNHNY, CDR2 SVGAGI (reference sequence). Trimming pared 6 bases from V and 6 bases from J, leaving 21 bases between. The CDR3 runs to 15 residues. The CDR3 DNA is TGTGCCAGCAGGCGGTCGGGGGCGGACGTCCGCGAGCAGTACTTC. It translates to CASRRSGADVREQYF.

This clone came up once. J is TRBJ2-7 and V is TRBV6-6; TRBD2 matches at 7 bases. This CDR3 spans 16 amino acids. CDR1 and CDR2 (germline): MNHNY, SVGAGI (reference sequence). Germline trimming cut 0 bases from V and 0 bases from J; bases unmatched to any gene: 5. This CDR3 reads CASSYSTSPHSYEQYF. CDR3 nucleotides: TGTGCCAGCAGTTACTCGACTAGCCCCCACTCCTACGAGCAGTACTTC.

The chain carries TRBV19 and TRBJ1-3; D gene uncertain. Deletions cut 5 bases from V and 4 bases from J, with 6 bases between. The germline V gene has CDR1 LNHDA and CDR2 SQIVND (reference sequence). The CDR3 has 12 amino acids. The CDR3 sequence: CASSFVGNTIYF. The CDR3 DNA follows: TGTGCCAGTAGTTTCGTCGGAAACACCATATATTTT. The variable domain in full, completed from reference TRBV19 and TRBJ1-3, reads DGGITQSPKYLFRKEGQNVTLSCEQNLNHDAMYWYRQDPGQGLRLIYYSQIVNDFQKGDIAEGYSVSREKKESFPLTVTSAQKNPTAFYLCASSFVGNTIYFGEGSWLTVV.

Turning to this clone: In the same sample, other DNA sequences code for this CDR3. The chain links TRBV6-5 to TRBJ1-1, with D uncertain. The CDR3 covers 15 residues. CDR1 and CDR2 from the germline V gene are MNHEY and SVGAGI. V shed 0 bases and J shed 2 bases, with 10 bases lying between them. This chain's CDR3 is CASSYSRDLNTEAFF. As DNA, the CDR3 is TGTGCCAGCAGTTACTCGAGAGACCTCAACACTGAAGCTTTCTTT.

This clone was counted once. The chain uses TRBV28 and TRBJ1-2, with 7 bases identical to TRBD1. CDR1 MDHEN and CDR2 SYDVKM come from the germline V gene. This CDR3 has 17 residues. J was trimmed by 7 bases and V by 5 bases; bases with no gene match: 19. The CDR3 nucleotides read TGTGCCAGCAGTCCCACCCGGACAGGCCGGTACGGCGGTGGCTACACCTTC. Its protein product is CASSPTRTGRYGGGYTF.

The V call is TRBV5-6, the J call TRBJ2-1; D uncertain. V lost 4 bases, J lost 8 bases, and 10 bases lay in between. The CDR3 runs 12 residues. Germline CDR1 is SGHDT and CDR2 is YYEEEE. CDR3 nucleotide sequence: TGTGCCAGCAGCCTTGCCGGTGATGAGCAGTTCTTC. Amino acid sequence: CASSLAGDEQFF.

V usage is TRBV5-4 and J usage is TRBJ1-2; 7 nucleotides agree with TRBD1. V trimming: 3 bases; J trimming: 4 bases; junction bases outside the gene matches: 3. CDR1 and CDR2 (germline): SGHNT, YYREEE (reference sequence). The CDR3 length is 13 residues. CDR3 in amino acids: CASSSSGGYGYTF. In DNA form, the CDR3 reads TGTGCCAGCAGCTCTTCAGGGGGCTATGGCTACACCTTC.

V is TRBV19 and J is TRBJ2-3, with D perhaps TRBD2 (6 bases). V was trimmed by 8 bases and J by 4 bases, leaving 16 bases between them. This CDR3 has 14 residues. Germline V gene data show CDR1 as LNHDA and CDR2 as SQIVND (reference sequence). The CDR3 DNA reads TGTGCCAGTGCCCCGACGGGAGTACCAGATACGCAGTATTTT. Amino acid sequence: CASAPTGVPDTQYF.

The chain links TRBV11-3 to TRBJ2-1, with 9 bases matching TRBD2. V was pared by 5 bases and J by 4 bases, with 9 bases of the junction left unmatched. CDR1 and CDR2 (germline): SGHNT, YENEEA. This CDR3 has 16 residues. CDR3 protein: CASSPLAGEAYNEQFF. For the CDR3, the DNA is TGTGCCAGCAGCCCTTTAGCGGGAGAAGCGTACAATGAGCAGTTCTTC.

The gene calls are TRBV10-2 and TRBJ1-1; D ambiguous. The CDR3 totals 13 residues. CDR1 and CDR2 (germline): WSHSY, SAAADI. Trimming took 4 bases from V and 1 from J, leaving 7 bases between them. CDR3 sequence reads: CASSGGPNTEAFF. In nucleotides, the CDR3 is TGCGCCAGCAGTGGAGGGCCGAACACTGAAGCTTTCTTT.

The J gene is TRBJ1-2, the V gene TRBV7-9; no clear D gene. Per germline, CDR1 SEHNR and CDR2 FQNEAQ (reference sequence). The CDR3 has 13 amino acids. V gave up 5 bases and J gave up 8 bases, with 15 bases separating them. CDR3 in DNA: TGTGCCAGCAGCCCCGTGGGTCTATTCGGCTACACCTTC. Translating it yields CASSPVGLFGYTF.

The sample holds one count of this clone. The chain couples TRBV2 to TRBJ2-1; the match to TRBD2 covers 14 bases. The CDR3 sequence is 17 residues long. The J segment lost 5 bases and the V segment lost 2 bases, leaving 5 bases of the junction unmatched. Per the germline V gene, CDR1 is SNHLY and CDR2 is FYNNEI. The CDR3 DNA reads TGTGCCAGCAGTGAATTCGTGGGACTAGCGGGAGACAATGAGCAGTTCTTC. Its translation is CASSEFVGLAGDNEQFF.

This clone was observed once. In nucleotides, the CDR3 is TGTGCCAGCAGCTTGTGGGGGGCCACCGGGGAGCTGTTTTTT. This gives the protein CASSLWGATGELFF. The V call is TRBV5-5, the J call TRBJ2-2; the D gene could be TRBD1 or TRBD2 (6 bases each). The CDR3 spans 14 residues. Trimming removed 1 base at V and 4 bases at J, with 8 bases between. Per the germline V gene, CDR1 is SGHKS and CDR2 is YYEKEE (reference sequence).

The V call is TRBV21-1, the J call TRBJ2-7; the DNA was not compared with TRBD1, the D call given in the table. TRBV21-1 has pseudogene status. The CDR3 runs to 16 residues. Written as DNA, the CDR3 is TGTGCCAGCAGCAAAGCCCCACTTAACAGGGCCCCCGAGCAGTACTTC. As protein: CASSKAPLNRAPEQYF.

This sequence joins TRBV9 and TRBJ1-1; 7 bases are shared with TRBD1. CDR1 SGDLS and CDR2 YYNGEE come from the germline V gene. Trimming cost V 3 bases and J 6 bases; bases outside gene matches: 5. CDR3 length: 13 residues. CDR3 DNA sequence: TGTGCCAGCAGCGAGCGGACAGGCCCTGAAGCTTTCTTT. Translated: CASSERTGPEAFF.

The rearrangement links TRBV6-4 to TRBJ2-1; 11 bases match TRBD2. V lost 6 bases to trimming and J lost 0 bases; unmatched junction nucleotides: 1. Germline V gives CDR1 MRHNA, CDR2 SNTAGT. CDR3 length: 15 amino acids. The chain's CDR3 is CASRTSGGSYNEQFF. CDR3 nucleotides: TGTGCCAGCAGAACTAGCGGGGGCTCCTACAATGAGCAGTTCTTC.